A single sample is the source of the 19 T cell receptor beta chains below, sequenced in a study of blood T cell repertoires in COVID-19. TCRdb's table, derived via immunoSEQ multiplex PCR, lists solely in-frame clones and lacks some. Of under 450,000 clones listed, about 86% are singletons. The specimen sequenced was peripheral blood. The receptors derive from a woman in her sixties with COVID-19, enrolled during active disease.

This chain joins TRBV27 and TRBJ1-6; possibly TRBD1 for D (5 bases). The germline V gene has CDR1 MNHEY and CDR2 SMNVEV (reference sequence). The V gene lost 2 bases and the J gene lost 12 bases, with 23 bases spanning the gap. The CDR3 sequence is 17 residues long. The CDR3 spells CASSLKYVGGTILPLHF. CDR3 DNA sequence: TGTGCCAGCAGTTTAAAATACGTCGGCGGGACGATTTTACCCCTCCACTTT.

V is TRBV19 and J is TRBJ2-2; TRBD1 matches at 10 bases. After removal of 5 bases from V and 6 bases from J, the junction contained 6 bases not matched to a gene. The CDR3 contains 15 residues. Per the germline V gene, CDR1 is LNHDA and CDR2 is SQIVND (reference sequence). CDR3 sequence reads: CASSHGQGGAGELFF. The DNA for the CDR3 is TGTGCCAGTAGTCACGGACAGGGGGGGGCCGGGGAGCTGTTTTTT.

The gene calls are TRBV7-2 and TRBJ2-3, with 8 bases lining up with TRBD2. The length of the CDR3 is 13 residues. V was pared by 3 bases and J by 15 bases, with 11 bases of the junction left unmatched. The germline V gene encodes CDR1 SGHTA and CDR2 FQGNSA. The CDR3 spells CASSFGGGLLPYF. The CDR3 region has the DNA TGTGCCAGCAGCTTCGGGGGGGGCCTCCTCCCATATTTT.

This chain links TRBV7-9 with TRBJ2-7; D perhaps matches TRBD2 (5 bases). With 3 bases removed from V and 5 bases from J, the gap between germline ends came to 11 bases. The CDR3 runs to 13 residues. Germline V gene sequence: CDR1 SEHNR, CDR2 FQNEAQ (reference sequence). This chain's CDR3 is CASSFWGADEQYF. CDR3 DNA sequence: TGTGCCAGCAGCTTCTGGGGAGCGGACGAGCAGTACTTC. The whole variable domain, remainder taken from reference TRBV7-9 and TRBJ2-7, is DTGVSQNPRHKITKRGQNVTFRCDPISEHNRLYWYRQTLGQGPEFLTYFQNEAQLEKSRLLSDRFSAERPKGSFSTLEIQRTEQGDSAMYLCASSFWGADEQYFGPGTRLTVT.

The chain couples TRBV5-6 to TRBJ1-1, with unresolved D. Trimming took off 0 bases at V and 0 bases at J, with 9 bases between the two ends. Germline V CDR1 and CDR2: SGHDT, YYEEEE. This CDR3 comprises 15 residues. The CDR3 DNA reads TGTGCCAGCAGCTTGGTTTCGGTTATGAACACTGAAGCTTTCTTT. This gives the protein CASSLVSVMNTEAFF.

The chain uses TRBV7-2 and TRBJ2-5, with 11 bases aligning to TRBD1. V trimming: 6 bases; J trimming: 4 bases; junction bases outside the gene matches: 4. This CDR3 comprises 14 residues. Germline V gene data show CDR1 as SGHTA and CDR2 as FQGNSA. The CDR3 bases are TGTGCCAGCAGGCGGGACAGGGGGTCAGAGACCCAGTACTTC. Its protein is CASRRDRGSETQYF.

As regards this clone: Other DNA sequences in the sample encode the same CDR3. This CDR3 reads CASSLGQGAYEQYF. CDR3 DNA sequence: TGCGCCAGCAGCTTGGGCCAGGGCGCCTACGAGCAGTACTTC. The chain has TRBV5-1 and TRBJ2-7; perhaps TRBD1 as D (5 bases). The V end was cut by 0 bases, the J end by 2 bases, with 9 bases between. In germline, CDR1 is SGHRS, CDR2 YFSETQ. The CDR3 is 14 amino acids. Combining the CDR3 with reference TRBV5-1 and TRBJ2-7 gives the whole variable domain KAGVTQTPRYLIKTRGQQVTLSCSPISGHRSVSWYQQTPGQGLQFLFEYFSETQRNKGNFPGRFSGRQFSNSRSEMNVSTLELGDSALYLCASSLGQGAYEQYFGPGTRLTVT.

The CDR3 nucleotides are TGTGCCAGCAGCCTATCGAACACCGGGGAGCTGTTTTTT. Its translation is CASSLSNTGELFF. V usage is TRBV7-3 and J usage is TRBJ2-2; no definite D call. Germline V gene sequence: CDR1 SGHTA, CDR2 FQGTGA. Between the trimmed V and J ends, which lost 5 bases and 0 bases, there was a span of 4 bases. The CDR3 totals 13 residues.

Turning to this clone: A much more abundant neighbour one base away suggests this may be a read error. Other DNA variants within this sample encode the same CDR3. V is TRBV6-5 and J is TRBJ1-2; 9 bases line up with TRBD1. CDR1 is MNHEY and CDR2 is SVGAGI in the germline V gene. The trim removed 4 bases at V and 8 bases at J, leaving 8 bases unmatched. The CDR3 has 14 amino acids. This CDR3 is CASSLQGARGGYTF. DNA of the CDR3: TGTGCCAGCAGTTTACAGGGGGCGCGGGGGGGCTACACCTTC.

The chain combines TRBV7-3 with TRBJ1-2; D is ambiguous. This CDR3 has 13 residues. Germline V lookup: CDR1 SGHTA, CDR2 FQGTGA. Trimming pared 0 bases from V and 3 bases from J, leaving 5 bases between. The CDR3 DNA follows: TGTGCCAGCAGCTTAACGGGCGACTATGGCTACACCTTC. Protein product: CASSLTGDYGYTF.

The CDR3 DNA sequence: TGTGCCAGCAGTTCCCGCGGACAGTCATTTCTATATGGCTACACCTTC. It codes for CASSSRGQSFLYGYTF. The V gene is TRBV27, the J gene TRBJ1-2; possibly TRBD1 for D (6 bases). The CDR3 spans 16 residues. V lost 4 bases and J lost 5, with 20 bases in between. Germline V gives CDR1 MNHEY, CDR2 SMNVEV (reference sequence).

The chain uses TRBV6-6 and TRBJ1-4; 8 bases fit TRBD1. J was trimmed by 1 base and V by 7 bases; bases with no gene match: 2. The CDR3 extends over 14 amino acids. The V gene's germline CDR1 is MNHNY and CDR2 SVGAGI (reference sequence). CDR3 coding DNA: TGTGCCAGCAATGGACAGGGAACTAATGAAAAACTGTTTTTT. Residues: CASNGQGTNEKLFF.

The gene calls are TRBV3-1 (or the pseudogene TRBV3-2) and TRBJ2-7, with 10 bases identical to TRBD2. Germline loops: CDR1 LGHDT, CDR2 YNNKEL (reference sequence). This CDR3 region has 17 residues. Trimming took 0 bases from V and 2 from J; bases not matched to a gene: 7. The CDR3, as DNA: TGTGCCAGCAGCCAAGAACCTAGCGGGGGTGTACCCTACGAGCAGTACTTC. This gives the protein CASSQEPSGGVPYEQYF.

The chain links TRBV7-9 to TRBJ2-1, with D uncertain. This CDR3 spans 12 amino acids. V lost 5 bases to trimming and J lost 3 bases, with 5 bases between them. The germline gives CDR1 SEHNR, CDR2 FQNEAQ (reference sequence). The CDR3 region has the DNA TGTGCCAGCAGCCTTATCTACAATGAGCAGTTCTTC. Encoded protein: CASSLIYNEQFF.

The chain links TRBV6-6 to TRBJ1-5; 7 bases align to TRBD1. From germline, CDR1 is MNHNY and CDR2 SVGAGI (reference sequence). Trimming removed 9 bases from V and 2 bases from J; junction bases left unmatched: 7. The CDR3 spans 14 residues. The CDR3 DNA reads as TGTGCCAGTACGAAGGGGGCGGGCAATCAGCCCCAGCATTTT. Encoded protein: CASTKGAGNQPQHF.

The chain uses TRBV30 and TRBJ2-5; 7 positions match TRBD1. Per germline, CDR1 GTSNPN and CDR2 SVGIG (reference sequence). V trimming: 1 base; J trimming: 7 bases; junction bases outside the gene matches: 6. The CDR3 loop spans 13 amino acids. This chain's CDR3 is CAWSGQGLGTQYF. CDR3 nucleotides: TGTGCCTGGAGTGGACAGGGCCTTGGGACCCAGTACTTC. The complete variable domain, with remaining parts taken from reference TRBV30 and TRBJ2-5, reads SQTIHQWPATLVQPVGSPLSLECTVEGTSNPNLYWYRQAAGRGLQLLFYSVGIGQISSEVPQNLSASRPQDRQFILSSKKLLLSDSGFYLCAWSGQGLGTQYFGPGTRLLVL.

CDR3 sequence (DNA): TGCGCCAGCAGCTTCTTTTCTAGCTCCAAAGAGCAGTTCTTC. It encodes CASSFFSSSKEQFF. This chain connects TRBV5-1 to TRBJ2-1, with D possibly being TRBD2 (5 bases). The CDR3 contains 14 residues. Trimming removed 2 bases at V and 10 bases at J, with 16 bases between. The germline gives CDR1 SGHRS, CDR2 YFSETQ.

The rearrangement joins TRBV25-1 to TRBJ2-3, with D perhaps TRBD1 (6 bases). The germline V and J ends were trimmed by 11 bases and 2 bases, with 14 bases remaining between them. The CDR3 runs 13 residues. Germline V lookup: CDR1 MGHDK, CDR2 SYGVNS. CDR3 DNA sequence: TGTGCCGTCAGGACAGTCCCCACAGATACGCAGTATTTT. Residues: CAVRTVPTDTQYF.

The rearrangement joins TRBV4-2 to TRBJ2-7; 8 bases align to TRBD1. Trimming took 5 bases from V and 6 from J; bases not matched to a gene: 9. The V gene's germline CDR1 is LGHNA and CDR2 YNFKEQ. This CDR3 comprises 14 residues. The CDR3 DNA reads as TGTGCCAGCAGCTCGGGGACAGGCTGGTCCGAGCAGTACTTC. It codes for CASSSGTGWSEQYF.